This is a list of T cell receptor beta chains from one sample in a study of T cell responses to AZD1222 COVID-19 vaccine. Method: immunoSEQ multiplex PCR; TCRdb's copy keeps in-frame clones and lacks some. This sample has nearly 95,000 clones, with 75% to 90% found just once. Sequenced material: peripheral blood, taken 28 days after the second AZD1222 dose. Receptors originate from an adult who received the AZD1222 COVID-19 vaccine. The CDR3 runs from the conserved cysteine through the conserved F or W. D genes are given only for firm matches. Clone size is given for some rows only: seen once, a few or many times, or a class if the clone is expanded.

D gene | clone size | J gene | V gene | CDR3 DNA | CDR3 protein
. | once | TRBJ1-4 | TRBV6-5 | TGTGCCAGCAGGCCCGGGACACAGAATGAAAAACTGTTTTTT | CASRPGTQNEKLFF
TRBD1 | . | TRBJ1-5 | TRBV19 | TGTGCCAGTATAGACAGGGGTGGACAGCCCCAGCATTTT | CASIDRGGQPQHF
TRBD2 | . | TRBJ2-1 | TRBV6-4 | TGTGCCAGCAGTGACGGGACTAGCGGGAATGAGCAGTTCTTC | CASSDGTSGNEQFF
TRBD2 | . | TRBJ2-1 | TRBV7-3 | TGTGCCAGCAGCTTAATGCTAGCGGGAGGGAATGAGCAGTTCTTC | CASSLMLAGGNEQFF
. | . | TRBJ1-1 | TRBV6-1 | TGTGCCAGCAGTGAATCTCCGACGGGAAGGAACACTGAAGCTTTCTTT | CASSESPTGRNTEAFF
. | . | TRBJ1-2 | TRBV7-9 | TGTGCCAGCAGCTGGGGACAAATCAACTATGGCTACACCTTC | CASSWGQINYGYTF
TRBD1 | . | TRBJ1-1 | TRBV6-4 | TGTGCCAGCAGAAAACAGGGGGGAAACACTGAAGCTTTCTTT | CASRKQGGNTEAFF
. | . | TRBJ2-1 | TRBV7-9 | TGTGCCAGCAGCTTAACGAGCAGCACCTACAATGAGCAGTTCTTC | CASSLTSSTYNEQFF
TRBD2 | . | TRBJ2-3 | TRBV24-1 | TGTGCCACCAGTGATGCGGGGGGCCAAACGGGGGCCCACACAGATACGCAGTATTTT | CATSDAGGQTGAHTDTQYF
. | . | TRBJ1-5 | TRBV7-9 | TGTGCCAGCAGCTCTCCCGAGGCCGGACAGCCCCAGCATTTT | CASSSPEAGQPQHF
TRBD1 | . | TRBJ2-4 | TRBV10-1 | TGCGCCAGCAGTGAGGGGCAGGGGGTGAACATTCAGTACTTC | CASSEGQGVNIQYF
. | . | TRBJ1-2 | TRBV29-1 | TGCAGCTCCGCCCAGCTGGACTATGGCTACACCTTC | CSSAQLDYGYTF
. | . | TRBJ1-2 | TRBV6-5 | TGTGCCAGCAGTTACTCCTTGGGAATGAGTGGCTACACCTTC | CASSYSLGMSGYTF
. | . | TRBJ2-1 | TRBV9 | TGTGCCAGCAGCCTTAGAGGGGTAGATGAGCAGTTCTTC | CASSLRGVDEQFF
. | few | TRBJ1-3 | TRBV11-2 | TGTGCCAGCAGCACGCACAGGGTCTCTGGAAACACCATATATTTT | CASSTHRVSGNTIYF
. | . | TRBJ2-2 | TRBV9 | TGTGCCAGCAGCGTAAGCGGCTTGTCCCCTTTCGGGGAGCTGTTTTTT | CASSVSGLSPFGELFF
. | once | TRBJ1-1 | TRBV6-5 | TGTGCCACCAGGCACGGTAACACTGAAGCTTTCTTT | CATRHGNTEAFF
. | . | TRBJ1-1 | TRBV16 | TGTGCCAGCAGCCTCCAAGGGGACATTTCTGAAGCTTTCTTT | CASSLQGDISEAFF
TRBD2 | . | TRBJ2-1 | TRBV9 | TGTGCCAGCAGCTCGGGGGGTAGCGGAGGAAATGAGCAGTTCTTC | CASSSGGSGGNEQFF
. | . | TRBJ1-2 | TRBV19 | TGTGCCAGTAGAGGGTGGACTTCCGGGACGCAGCTCTATGGCTACACCTTC | CASRGWTSGTQLYGYTF
. | . | TRBJ1-6 | TRBV18 | TGTGCCAGCTCACCGGATGTTGGAGTTCCGGTCGGGATTAATTCACCCCTCCACTTT | CASSPDVGVPVGINSPLHF
TRBD2 | . | TRBJ2-1 | TRBV18 | TGTGCCAGCTCACCAAGGGACTCTAGCGGGGGAGTGGGGCAGTTCTTC | CASSPRDSSGGVGQFF
TRBD1 | . | TRBJ1-1 | TRBV19 | TGTGCCAGTCGTGACAGGGGAGGAGGGGGTTACACTGAAGCTTTCTTT | CASRDRGGGGYTEAFF
. | . | TRBJ1-1 | TRBV6-5 | TGTGCCAGCAGTCCGGACAGCACGAACACTGAAGCTTTCTTT | CASSPDSTNTEAFF
. | . | TRBJ1-1 | TRBV5-6 | TGTGCCAGCAGCTTGATAGGGGGGTCGGCCCCCTTGAACACTGAAGCTTTCTTT | CASSLIGGSAPLNTEAFF
TRBD1 | once | TRBJ1-2 | TRBV25-1 | TGTGCCAGCAGTGAGTCGGACAGGGCCTATGGCTACACCTTC | CASSESDRAYGYTF
. | . | TRBJ1-3 | TRBV7-8 | TGTGCCAGCAGCTTAGCCCCCAGGGGTACTGGAAACACCATATATTTT | CASSLAPRGTGNTIYF
. | . | TRBJ1-1 | TRBV19 | TGTGCCAGTAGTAGGAGATATGGGGGGTCCTTTGAAGCTTTCTTT | CASSRRYGGSFEAFF
. | . | TRBJ1-2 | TRBV30 | TGTGCCTGGAGGTGGTGGTATGGCTACACCTTC | CAWRWWYGYTF
TRBD2 | . | TRBJ2-1 | TRBV4-1 | TGCGCCAGCAGCCTGGGATTAGCGGGAGGGGACAATGAGCAGTTCTTC | CASSLGLAGGDNEQFF
TRBD2 | . | TRBJ2-3 | TRBV27 | TGTGCCAGCAGTTTAAGATTGCGGGGGTTAGATACGCAGTATTTT | CASSLRLRGLDTQYF
. | . | TRBJ2-7 | TRBV7-8 | TGTGCCAGCAGCTTAGCGCTCCTCAGGTCCTACGAGCAGTACTTC | CASSLALLRSYEQYF
TRBD1 | . | TRBJ2-5 | TRBV5-1 | TGCGCCAGCAGCTCGAGACAGGGAACCCAAGAGACCCAGTACTTC | CASSSRQGTQETQYF
. | once | TRBJ2-7 | TRBV20-1 | TGCAGTGCTAGAGGAACCGACCGGGCGTACTTC | CSARGTDRAYF
TRBD1 | . | TRBJ1-2 | TRBV6-1 | TGTGCCAGCAGTGAAGGACAGGGTAGGAATGGCTACACCTTC | CASSEGQGRNGYTF
TRBD2 | . | TRBJ2-1 | TRBV27 | TGTGCCAGCAGTCTACGACTAGCGGGGGATGTATACAATGAGCAGTTCTTC | CASSLRLAGDVYNEQFF
. | . | TRBJ1-2 | TRBV5-5 | TGTGCCAGCAGCTTGGGAGGAAATGGCTACACCTTC | CASSLGGNGYTF
. | . | TRBJ1-3 | TRBV3-1/TRBV3-2 | TGTGCCAGCAGCCAAGTTACGGGGGCCTCTGGAAACACCATATATTTT | CASSQVTGASGNTIYF
. | . | TRBJ2-3 | TRBV5-4 | TGTGCCAGCAGCGTCTCGGCCGGGGATACGCAGTATTTT | CASSVSAGDTQYF
TRBD1 | few | TRBJ2-2 | TRBV5-1 | TGCGCCAGCAGCTTGGCCTCGGGACAGCTCACCGGGGAGCTGTTTTTT | CASSLASGQLTGELFF
. | . | TRBJ1-1 | TRBV5-1 | TGCGCCAGCAGCAAAATTGCGGGTGTGAACACTGAAGCTTTCTTT | CASSKIAGVNTEAFF
. | . | TRBJ2-7 | TRBV10-3 | TGTGCCATTAGGGGCACAGCGGGAAGGGGGTACGAGCAGTACTTC | CAIRGTAGRGYEQYF
. | . | TRBJ2-3 | TRBV9 | TGTGCCAGCAGCCAGAACACAGATACGCAGTATTTT | CASSQNTDTQYF
TRBD1 | once | TRBJ2-7 | TRBV4-2 | TGTGCCAGCAGCCAAGCCGGACCCAGGGGGTTTTACGAGCAGTACTTC | CASSQAGPRGFYEQYF
TRBD1 | . | TRBJ1-4 | TRBV19 | TGTGCCAGTAGTATAGTTGGGACAGATAATGAAAAACTGTTTTTT | CASSIVGTDNEKLFF
. | . | TRBJ1-2 | TRBV7-9 | TGTGCCAGCAGCCCCACGGCGGGAAATGGCTACACCTTC | CASSPTAGNGYTF
TRBD1 | . | TRBJ1-2 | TRBV18 | TGTGCCAGCTCAGTGACAGGGTCCGGCTATGGCTACACCTTC | CASSVTGSGYGYTF
. | . | TRBJ1-6 | TRBV11-2 | TGTGCCAGCAGCGTCAGGGTTCTCTCCTATAATTCACCCCTCCACTTT | CASSVRVLSYNSPLHF
TRBD2 | . | TRBJ2-2 | TRBV11-2 | TGTGCCAGCAGCAAGAGACTAGCGGGAGAGTTGAACACCGGGGAGCTGTTTTTT | CASSKRLAGELNTGELFF
. | . | TRBJ2-7 | TRBV6-1 | TGTGCCAGCAGTGAAGGAGACACACTCGAGCAGTACTTC | CASSEGDTLEQYF
. | . | TRBJ1-5 | TRBV27 | TGTGCCAGCAGTTTAGGCCCCGGGTCTGGCAATCAGCCCCAGCATTTT | CASSLGPGSGNQPQHF
. | . | TRBJ1-2 | TRBV7-9 | TGTGCCGGGACAAGCAACTATGGCTACACCTTC | CAGTSNYGYTF
TRBD1 | few | TRBJ1-2 | TRBV27 | TGTGCCAGCAGTCCGACAGGGGTCTATGGCTACACCTTC | CASSPTGVYGYTF
. | . | TRBJ2-7 | TRBV6-6 | TGTGCCAGCAGTTGGGCAGGGTCCTACGAGCAGTACTTC | CASSWAGSYEQYF
. | . | TRBJ2-3 | TRBV3-1/TRBV3-2 | TGTGCCAGCAGCCAAGTTAGAAGAGCGTACACAGATACGCAGTATTTT | CASSQVRRAYTDTQYF
. | . | TRBJ2-1 | TRBV19 | TGTGCCAGTAGTATCGAAGCGGGTTACCCCTACAATGAGCAGTTCTTC | CASSIEAGYPYNEQFF